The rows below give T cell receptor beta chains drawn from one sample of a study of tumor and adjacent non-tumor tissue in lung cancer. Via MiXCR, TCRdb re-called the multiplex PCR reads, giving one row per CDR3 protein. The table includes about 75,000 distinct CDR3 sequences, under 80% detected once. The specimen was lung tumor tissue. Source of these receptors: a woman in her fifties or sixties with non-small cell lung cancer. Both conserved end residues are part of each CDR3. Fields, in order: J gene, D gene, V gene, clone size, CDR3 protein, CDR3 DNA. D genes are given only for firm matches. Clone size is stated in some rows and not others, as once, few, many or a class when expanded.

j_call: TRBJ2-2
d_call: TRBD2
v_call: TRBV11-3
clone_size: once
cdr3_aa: CGSSIAGGAGELFF
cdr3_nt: TGTGGCAGCAGCATAGCGGGAGGCGCCGGGGAGCTGTTTTTT

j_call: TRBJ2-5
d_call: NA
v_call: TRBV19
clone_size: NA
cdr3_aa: CASSIDRETHYF
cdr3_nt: TGTGCCAGTAGTATAGATCGGGAGACCCACTACTTC

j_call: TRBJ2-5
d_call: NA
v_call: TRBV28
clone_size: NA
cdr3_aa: CASSGIHESQYF
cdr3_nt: TGTGCCAGCAGTGGGATACATGAAAGCCAGTACTTC

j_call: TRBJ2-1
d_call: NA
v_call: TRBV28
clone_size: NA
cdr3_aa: CASRDNNSEQFF
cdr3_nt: TGTGCCAGCAGAGACAACAACAGTGAGCAATTCTTC

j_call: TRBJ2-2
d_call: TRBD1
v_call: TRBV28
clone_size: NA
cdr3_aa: CASSWGQGETGELFF
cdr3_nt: TGTGCCAGTAGTTGGGGACAGGGGGAGACCGGGGAGCTGTTTTTT

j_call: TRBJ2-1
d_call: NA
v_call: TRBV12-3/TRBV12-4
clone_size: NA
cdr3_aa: CAGGLDTDHNEQFF
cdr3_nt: TGTGCCGGCGGTCTGGACACTGACCACAATGAGCAGTTCTTC

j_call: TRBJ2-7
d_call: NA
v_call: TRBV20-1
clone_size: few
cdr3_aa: CSARDLAGAGVYEQYF
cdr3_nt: TGCAGTGCTAGAGATCTGGCGGGTGCCGGGGTGTACGAGCAGTACTTC

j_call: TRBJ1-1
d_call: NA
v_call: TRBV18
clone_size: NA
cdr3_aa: CASSPKRANTEAFF
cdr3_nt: TGTGCCAGCTCGCCGAAGAGGGCCAACACTGAAGCTTTCTTT

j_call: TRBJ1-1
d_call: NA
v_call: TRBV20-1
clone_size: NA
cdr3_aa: CSASAQVSNTETFF
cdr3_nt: TGCAGTGCTAGTGCTCAAGTGTCAAACACTGAAACTTTCTTT

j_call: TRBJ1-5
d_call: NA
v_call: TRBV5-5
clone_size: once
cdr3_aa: CDSSVNLDWNQPQHF
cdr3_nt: TGTGACAGTAGCGTTAACCTGGACTGGAATCAGCCCCAGCATTTT

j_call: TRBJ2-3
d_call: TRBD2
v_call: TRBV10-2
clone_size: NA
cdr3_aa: CVTKTSGRGDTQYF
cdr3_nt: TGCGTCACTAAGACTAGCGGGAGAGGCGATACGCAGTATTTT

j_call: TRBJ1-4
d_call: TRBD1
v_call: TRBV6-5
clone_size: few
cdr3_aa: CACSYSMGLGTGPLNEKLLF
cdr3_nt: TGTGCCTGCAGTTACTCGATGGGCCTCGGGACAGGGCCTCTTAATGAAAAACTGTTATTT

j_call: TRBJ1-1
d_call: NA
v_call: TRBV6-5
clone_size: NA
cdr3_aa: CTSLSGDFF
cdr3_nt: TGTACCAGCCTTAGTGGTGATTTCTTT

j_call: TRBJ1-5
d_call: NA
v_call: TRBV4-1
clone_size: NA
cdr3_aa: CASSQDRGGSQPQHF
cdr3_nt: TGCGCCAGCAGCCAAGACAGGGGAGGTAGTCAGCCCCAGCATTTT

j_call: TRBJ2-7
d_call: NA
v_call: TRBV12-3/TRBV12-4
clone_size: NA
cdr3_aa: CAGHPGVGYEQYF
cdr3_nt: TGTGCCGGTCATCCGGGCGTGGGCTACGAGCAGTACTTC

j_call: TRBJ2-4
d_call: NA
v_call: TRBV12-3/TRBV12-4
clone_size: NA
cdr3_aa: CASSLRGAWSKDIRYF
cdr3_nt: TGTGCCAGCAGTTTAAGGGGGGCTTGGTCCAAAGACATTCGGTACTTC

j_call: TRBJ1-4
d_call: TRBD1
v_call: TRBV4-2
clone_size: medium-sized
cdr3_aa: CASSQRQGEKLFF
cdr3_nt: TGTGCCAGCAGCCAGCGACAGGGTGAAAAACTGTTTTTT

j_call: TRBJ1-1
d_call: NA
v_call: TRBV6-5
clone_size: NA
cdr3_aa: CASGDVYTEAFF
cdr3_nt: TGTGCCAGCGGGGACGTGTACACTGAAGCTTTCTTT

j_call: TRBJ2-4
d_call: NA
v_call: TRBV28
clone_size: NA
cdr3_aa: CASSFRDDSAKNIQHF
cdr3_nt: TGTGCCAGCAGTTTTCGGGATGACTCAGCTAAAAACATTCAGCACTTC

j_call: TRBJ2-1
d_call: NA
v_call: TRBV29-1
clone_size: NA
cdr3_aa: CNVSISHNEHFF
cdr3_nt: TGCAACGTTAGCATCTCACACAATGAGCACTTCTTC

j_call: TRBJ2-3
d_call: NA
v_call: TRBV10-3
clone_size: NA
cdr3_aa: CVISQGTDTQYF
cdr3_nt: TGTGTCATCTCTCAGGGGACAGATACGCAGTATTTT

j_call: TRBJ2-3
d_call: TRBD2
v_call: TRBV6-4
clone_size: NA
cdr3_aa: CDSSDSTGGADTKYF
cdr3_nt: TGTGACAGCAGTGACTCCACGGGAGGAGCAGATACGAAGTATTTT

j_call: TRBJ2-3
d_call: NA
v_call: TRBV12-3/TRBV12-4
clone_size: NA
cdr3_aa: CASSIREAGQPQYF
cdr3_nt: TGTGCCAGCAGTATAAGGGAGGCGGGTCAGCCCCAGTATTTT